This TCR beta chain is from a study of blood T cells in healthy people across ages. V was trimmed by 11 bases and J by 5 bases, leaving 14 bases between them. The CDR3 is 12 residues long. The germline V gene has CDR1 ENHRY and CDR2 SYGVKD. A J-beta primer mix and a sample-barcoded 5' primer were used in a second PCR of about 7 to 12 cycles. TCRdb independently ran MiXCR on the 5' RACE reads; one entry per CDR3 protein. The table shows roughly 700,000 distinct CDR3 sequences, with 45% to 50% occurring only once. This clonotype was detected only a few times. Sequencing input: blood. The V and J genes are TRBV10-3 and TRBJ2-3; tentatively, D is TRBD2 (5 bases). This TCR was recovered from a woman aged 55 to 70 in good health. CDR3 sequence: CAGAREGDTQYF. In DNA form, the CDR3 reads TGTGCCGGAGCAAGAGAGGGAGATACGCAGTATTTT.